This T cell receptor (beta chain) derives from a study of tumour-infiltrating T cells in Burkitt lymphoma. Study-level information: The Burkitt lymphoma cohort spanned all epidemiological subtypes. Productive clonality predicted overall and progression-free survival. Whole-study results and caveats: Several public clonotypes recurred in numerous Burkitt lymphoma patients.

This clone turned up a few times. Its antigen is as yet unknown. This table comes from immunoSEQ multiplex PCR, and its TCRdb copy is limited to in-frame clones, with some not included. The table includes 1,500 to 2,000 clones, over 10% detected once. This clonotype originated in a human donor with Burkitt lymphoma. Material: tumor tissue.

The CDR3 region is CASRSLSGPPNTEAFF. DNA for the CDR3: TGCGCCAGCAGATCCCTTTCCGGGCCCCCGAACACTGAAGCTTTCTTT. The chain has TRBV5-1 and TRBJ1-1; D is uncertain. With 5 bases removed from V and 1 base from J, the gap between germline ends came to 18 bases. The CDR3 is 16 amino acids. CDR1 and CDR2 (germline): SGHRS, YFSETQ.